The following is a T cell receptor (beta chain) sequence with its context. The CDR3 extends over 11 amino acids. CDR1 is DFQATT, CDR2 SNEGSKA, per germline (reference sequence). Method: immunoSEQ multiplex PCR; TCRdb's copy keeps in-frame clones and lacks some. The repertoire includes about 58,000 clones, roughly nine tenths of them detected once, and 3% to 4.5% sits in the top ten. This sample stems from a study of OX40 agonist ivuxolimab in advanced cancers. The clonotype originates from an adult with an advanced solid tumor such as melanoma, head and neck, liver or kidney cancer. This rearrangement joins TRBV20-1 to TRBJ1-2; tentative D call: TRBD1 (5 bases). This sample comprised CD4+ or CD8+ T cells sorted from blood, obtained in a trial of the OX40 agonist ivuxolimab. In DNA form, the CDR3 reads TGCATGGTAGGGGAAGAGGATGGCTACACCTTC. Amino acid sequence: CMVGEEDGYTF.